This is a list of T cell receptor beta chains from one sample in a study of beta chain features in type 1 diabetes. The assay was immunoSEQ multiplex PCR, and TCRdb's table has in-frame clones only and misses some. The table records 600,000 to 700,000 clones, about an eighth of them present only once. The source material was naive CD4+ T cells from blood. The receptors here all came from a man aged 18 to 35 with type 1 diabetes. The CDR3 runs from the conserved cysteine through the conserved F or W. D genes are given only for firm matches. Clone size, where shown, is once, few, many, or a class for clones that have expanded.

CDR3 DNA | CDR3 protein | V gene | clone size | CDR3 length | J gene | D gene
TGTGCCTGGAGTGTAGGGACAGGGGGGCACCTCCACTTT | CAWSVGTGGHLHF | TRBV30 | few | 13 | TRBJ1-6 | TRBD1
TGTGCCTGGAGTGGGACAGCCTTCAATCAGCCCCAGCATTTT | CAWSGTAFNQPQHF | TRBV30 | - | 14 | TRBJ1-5 | -
TGCAGTGCCACTACTACGGTTGGCTACACCTTC | CSATTTVGYTF | TRBV20-1 | - | 11 | TRBJ1-2 | -
TGTGCCAGTAGTCCGGGACAGGGGGATTCACCCCTCCACTTT | CASSPGQGDSPLHF | TRBV19 | - | 14 | TRBJ1-6 | TRBD1
TGTGCCAGCAGCGTAACCCCAGCAGGAGATACGCAGTATTTT | CASSVTPAGDTQYF | TRBV9 | few | 14 | TRBJ2-3 | -
TGCGCCAGCAGCCAAGACGCCGGGACTGAAGCTTTCTTT | CASSQDAGTEAFF | TRBV4-1 | - | 13 | TRBJ1-1 | -
TGTGCCTGGGCCTTGACAGGGAATCCCGGGGAGCTGTTTTTT | CAWALTGNPGELFF | TRBV30 | few | 14 | TRBJ2-2 | TRBD1
TGTGCCAGCAGTACAGGGTCCCCTAACTATGGCTACACCTTC | CASSTGSPNYGYTF | TRBV27 | - | 14 | TRBJ1-2 | -
TGTGCCAGTCGCGGAAGGAACTCCTACGAGCAGTACTTC | CASRGRNSYEQYF | TRBV19 | few | 13 | TRBJ2-7 | -
TGTGCCTGTTCCACCTTATATGGCTACACCTTC | CACSTLYGYTF | TRBV30 | - | 11 | TRBJ1-2 | -
TGTGCCTGGAGCCCCGGGGGGCCACAAGATACGCAGTATTTT | CAWSPGGPQDTQYF | TRBV30 | - | 14 | TRBJ2-3 | -
TGTGCCATCAGTGGGACAGGGGGAGCGAACACTGAAGCTTTCTTT | CAISGTGGANTEAFF | TRBV10-3 | few | 15 | TRBJ1-1 | TRBD1
TGTGCCACCAGCAGAGCCGGGGGGACTGAAGCTTTCTTT | CATSRAGGTEAFF | TRBV15 | few | 13 | TRBJ1-1 | -
TGTGCCATCAGTCGGGACAGTCAAGAGACCCAGTACTTC | CAISRDSQETQYF | TRBV10-3 | - | 13 | TRBJ2-5 | TRBD1
TGTGCCTGGCAGACCGCCACTCGGGGAAACACCATATATTTT | CAWQTATRGNTIYF | TRBV30 | - | 14 | TRBJ1-3 | -
TGCAGCGTTGTAGAGGGTTCGACGAGCAATCAGCCCCAGCATTTT | CSVVEGSTSNQPQHF | TRBV29-1 | - | 15 | TRBJ1-5 | -
TGTGCCAGCAGCCAAGATCGCGCCGGGTACTATGGCTACACCTTC | CASSQDRAGYYGYTF | TRBV14 | - | 15 | TRBJ1-2 | -
TGCAGTGCTAGGGGCACTGAAGCTTTCTTT | CSARGTEAFF | TRBV20-1 | - | 10 | TRBJ1-1 | -
TGTGCCAGCAGTTCTAGCCCACAGGTTTTCGCGGAGACCCAGTACTTC | CASSSSPQVFAETQYF | TRBV27 | few | 16 | TRBJ2-5 | -
TGTGCCAGTAGTACGCTGGCGGATTACAATGAGCAGTTCTTC | CASSTLADYNEQFF | TRBV19 | few | 14 | TRBJ2-1 | -
TGTGCCAGCAGCAAAGCGGTGCAATCGGAAGGGGCGTGCGATGAGCAGTTCTTC | CASSKAVQSEGACDEQFF | TRBV21-1 | few | 18 | TRBJ2-1 | -
TGTGCCAGCAGCCCCGGCGGTCTAGCGGGGGTCGCAGATACGCAGTATTTT | CASSPGGLAGVADTQYF | TRBV9 | - | 17 | TRBJ2-3 | TRBD2
TGTGCCAGCAGTTACTCATTAGGCGCTGAAGCTTTCTTT | CASSYSLGAEAFF | TRBV6-5 | - | 13 | TRBJ1-1 | -
TGCGCCAGCAGCAGGGAGCCCGTCCCCCAAGAGACCCAGTACTTC | CASSREPVPQETQYF | TRBV5-1 | - | 15 | TRBJ2-5 | -
TGTGCCAGCAGTTTCACCAACCGCCAGCGGGGGCACTCCTACGAGCAGTACTTC | CASSFTNRQRGHSYEQYF | TRBV27 | few | 18 | TRBJ2-7 | TRBD2
TGTGCCAGCAGCTGGGGCGGGCAGAAGAGCTCTGGAAACACCATATATTTT | CASSWGGQKSSGNTIYF | TRBV7-2 | few | 17 | TRBJ1-3 | -
TGCGCCAGCAGCCCGAGGACAGGAGGCTACGAGCAGTACTTC | CASSPRTGGYEQYF | TRBV5-1 | few | 14 | TRBJ2-7 | TRBD1
TGTGCCTGGAGTGTGGGGAGCCTGAACACTGAAGCTTTCTTT | CAWSVGSLNTEAFF | TRBV30 | few | 14 | TRBJ1-1 | -
TGTGCCAGCAGCAGAATCCTAGCGGGGTTTAACAATGAGCAGTTCTTC | CASSRILAGFNNEQFF | TRBV5-6 | few | 16 | TRBJ2-1 | TRBD2
TGTGCCAGCAGTTACGGGGGGTTGAGGCAAGAGACCCAGTACTTC | CASSYGGLRQETQYF | TRBV6-5 | few | 15 | TRBJ2-5 | -
TGCGCCAGCAGCTTGGTGATCGGACTAGCGGGCCAAGAGACCCAGTACTTC | CASSLVIGLAGQETQYF | TRBV5-1 | few | 17 | TRBJ2-5 | TRBD2
TGCAGCGTTGAACTTACCCGCGAAAAACTGTTTTTT | CSVELTREKLFF | TRBV29-1 | - | 12 | TRBJ1-4 | -
TGCGCCAGCACCCCCTTGGGGCAGGGGAACACCGGGGAGCTGTTTTTT | CASTPLGQGNTGELFF | TRBV5-1 | - | 16 | TRBJ2-2 | -
TGTGCCTGGAGTGCAGGAAACTCTGGGGCCAACGTCCTGACTTTC | CAWSAGNSGANVLTF | TRBV30 | - | 15 | TRBJ2-6 | -
TGTGCCAGCTCCCCCTCAGGGAACGCCTACGAGCAGTACTTC | CASSPSGNAYEQYF | TRBV18 | few | 14 | TRBJ2-7 | -
TGTGCCAGCAGCTTAACTAGCCGCTCCACCGGGGAGCTGTTTTTT | CASSLTSRSTGELFF | TRBV7-2 | - | 15 | TRBJ2-2 | -
TGTGCCTGGAGTGTCGCAGCCGCAGGGGGTCAGCCCCAGCATTTT | CAWSVAAAGGQPQHF | TRBV30 | - | 15 | TRBJ1-5 | TRBD1
TGTGCCTGGAGCAGGACTGGGAGCTCCTACAATGAGCAGTTCTTC | CAWSRTGSSYNEQFF | TRBV30 | - | 15 | TRBJ2-1 | -
TGCGCCAGCAGCGCTACAGGGGGCACTGAAGCTTTCTTT | CASSATGGTEAFF | TRBV5-1 | - | 13 | TRBJ1-1 | TRBD1
TGTGCCAGCAGCGTCGGGACTAGCCAAGAGACCCAGTACTTC | CASSVGTSQETQYF | TRBV9 | - | 14 | TRBJ2-5 | TRBD2
TGTGCCAGCAGGCGAGACCGGGACGCTGGAACCGGGGAGCTGTTTTTT | CASRRDRDAGTGELFF | TRBV7-9 | few | 16 | TRBJ2-2 | -
TGTGCCAGCAGAGGGAGCAGCTCCTACAATGAGCAGTTCTTC | CASRGSSSYNEQFF | TRBV4-2 | few | 14 | TRBJ2-1 | -
TGTGCCAGCAGACTTAGCCAGGGGCTCGGGGAGCAGTTCTTC | CASRLSQGLGEQFF | TRBV7-3 | - | 14 | TRBJ2-1 | -
TGTGCCAGCAGCTTAGCGATCCTAGCGGGGTCCTACGAGCAGTACTTC | CASSLAILAGSYEQYF | TRBV7-2 | - | 16 | TRBJ2-7 | TRBD2
TGTGCCACCAGCAGATATCCCACAGGGTTGAACACTGAAGCTTTCTTT | CATSRYPTGLNTEAFF | TRBV15 | - | 16 | TRBJ1-1 | -
TGTGCCTGGCGCGCAGGGGAAGGGACTGAAGCTTTCTTT | CAWRAGEGTEAFF | TRBV30 | few | 13 | TRBJ1-1 | -
TGTGCCAGCAGTCCTTCACTAGTAAATGAGCAGTTCTTC | CASSPSLVNEQFF | TRBV27 | few | 13 | TRBJ2-1 | -
TGTGCCAGCAGTGAAGATACCGGGTGGAGCTATGGCTACACCTTC | CASSEDTGWSYGYTF | TRBV6-1 | - | 15 | TRBJ1-2 | -
TGTGCCATCAGTGAGTCTGAGGGGACTGAAGCTTTCTTT | CAISESEGTEAFF | TRBV10-3 | - | 13 | TRBJ1-1 | -